These T cell receptor beta chains were read from a single sample in a study of shared clonotypes between healthy human individuals. Libraries were prepared by immunoSEQ multiplex PCR; TCRdb keeps only in-frame clonotypes and omits some of them. The profile shows 2 million to 2.5 million clones, around 95% of them singletons. Specimen: naive CD4+ T cells sorted from blood. The origin of the receptors is a man aged 18 to 29 in good health. CDR3s include the opening cysteine and the closing phenylalanine or tryptophan. A D gene is named only where the DNA matches it firmly. The listing skips clone size in some rows; elsewhere it reads once, few, many or a size class.

size | J | V | D | DNA | CDR3
NA | TRBJ1-2 | TRBV28 | NA | TGTGCCAGCAGTACAACGACAGTCCTCTATGGCTACACCTTC | CASSTTTVLYGYTF
NA | TRBJ1-1 | TRBV5-6 | NA | TGTGCCAGCAGCCTCCTTAGCACTGAAGCTTTCTTT | CASSLLSTEAFF
NA | TRBJ1-5 | TRBV5-8 | TRBD1 | TGTGCCAGCAGCCAGGGGACAGGGGTCGATCAGCCCCAGCATTTT | CASSQGTGVDQPQHF
NA | TRBJ2-4 | TRBV6-1 | NA | TGTGCCAGCAGTGAAGGGGTAGCCAAAAACATTCAGTACTTC | CASSEGVAKNIQYF
NA | TRBJ1-5 | TRBV5-5 | TRBD1 | TGTGCCAGCAGCTTGGGACAGGGGTATCAGCCCCAGCATTTT | CASSLGQGYQPQHF
NA | TRBJ2-3 | TRBV6-6 | TRBD2 | TGTGCCGAGGCGGGAGGGTTCACAGATACGCAGTATTTT | CAEAGGFTDTQYF
NA | TRBJ2-3 | TRBV5-1 | TRBD1 | TGCGCCAGCAGCTTGGCGCCGACAGGGGGCACAGATACGCAGTATTTT | CASSLAPTGGTDTQYF
NA | TRBJ2-7 | TRBV6-4 | NA | TGTGCCAGCAGTGACTCTGAAGGTCTTAAGCAGTACTTC | CASSDSEGLKQYF
NA | TRBJ2-7 | TRBV5-1 | TRBD2 | TGCGCCAGCAGCTTGGGAGGGACTAGCGGGAATTACGAGCAGTACTTC | CASSLGGTSGNYEQYF
NA | TRBJ2-7 | TRBV10-3 | TRBD2 | TGTGCCATCAGTGAGTCAAGGGGACTAGGGGACTACGAGCAGTACTTC | CAISESRGLGDYEQYF
NA | TRBJ2-3 | TRBV2 | TRBD1 | TGTGCCAGCAACTCCGGACAGGGGGCGAGGAATACGCAGTATTTT | CASNSGQGARNTQYF
NA | TRBJ1-3 | TRBV11-3 | NA | TGTGCCAGCAGCTTAGCCCCTGGAAACACCATATATTTT | CASSLAPGNTIYF
once | TRBJ2-3 | TRBV27 | NA | TGTGCCAGCAGTTTATGGGACACAGATACGCAGTATTTT | CASSLWDTDTQYF
NA | TRBJ2-1 | TRBV6-5 | TRBD2 | TGTGCCAGCAGTTCACTAGCGGGAGGAACCCATGAGCAGTTCTTC | CASSSLAGGTHEQFF
NA | TRBJ1-2 | TRBV28 | NA | TGTGCCAGCAGTTTATCTGGCGGCTACACCTTC | CASSLSGGYTF
NA | TRBJ2-1 | TRBV18 | TRBD2 | TGTGCCAGCTCACCTCGACTAGCCGGCAATGAGCAGTTCTTC | CASSPRLAGNEQFF
NA | TRBJ2-5 | TRBV12-1 | NA | TGTGCCAGCAGCTTTGGATCCCCTCCCGGGGTACCTGGAGAGACCCAGTACTTC | CASSFGSPPGVPGETQYF
NA | TRBJ1-5 | TRBV19 | NA | TGTGCCAGTGGCGGCATCGGGGGCGCGTCCCCTAGCCAGCCCCAGCATTTT | CASGGIGGASPSQPQHF
NA | TRBJ2-7 | TRBV18 | TRBD1 | TGTGCCAGCTCCCCGGGGACAGGTGCCCCACACGAGCAGTACTTC | CASSPGTGAPHEQYF
few | TRBJ2-5 | TRBV7-8 | NA | TGTGCCAGCAGCTTATCGGCAGGGTCAGAGACCCAGTACTTC | CASSLSAGSETQYF
NA | TRBJ2-1 | TRBV6-1 | TRBD2 | TGTGCCAGCACCTCGGGACTAGCGACGGACAATGAGCAGTTCTTC | CASTSGLATDNEQFF
NA | TRBJ2-2 | TRBV2 | NA | TGTGCCAGCAGTGAAAGGCCCGGGGAGCTGTTTTTT | CASSERPGELFF
once | TRBJ1-5 | TRBV28 | TRBD1 | TGTGCCAGCAGTTTGAGGCAGGGGGCCGGCAATCAGCCCCAGCATTTT | CASSLRQGAGNQPQHF
NA | TRBJ2-3 | TRBV6-5 | NA | TGTGCCAGCAGGCCTTCCAGCACAGATACGCAGTATTTT | CASRPSSTDTQYF
NA | TRBJ2-5 | TRBV2 | NA | TGTGCCTCGAGGCGGGGAGAGACCCAGTACTTC | CASRRGETQYF
NA | TRBJ1-1 | TRBV29-1 | NA | TGCAGCGTTGAGTATATCGGGACAATGGGCACTGAAGCTTTCTTT | CSVEYIGTMGTEAFF
NA | TRBJ1-1 | TRBV30 | NA | TGTGCCTGGAGCCCTGAGCCAGGGGTGGAGGCTTTCTTT | CAWSPEPGVEAFF
once | TRBJ2-2 | TRBV27 | TRBD2 | TGTGCCAGCAGGCCCAGCGGGGGGTACACCGGGGAGCTGTTTTTT | CASRPSGGYTGELFF
NA | TRBJ2-1 | TRBV29-1 | NA | TGCAGCGTGGGGGGCACCAGTCCATCTACCTACAATGAGCAGTTCTTC | CSVGGTSPSTYNEQFF
NA | TRBJ2-5 | TRBV25-1 | TRBD2 | TGTGCCAGCAGCAGGACTAGCGGGGCGGGGTACCAAGAGACCCAGTACTTC | CASSRTSGAGYQETQYF
NA | TRBJ2-5 | TRBV7-9 | NA | TGTGCCAGCAGCTTACAAACAGGGCGGGGAGAGACCCAGTACTTC | CASSLQTGRGETQYF
NA | TRBJ2-5 | TRBV6-1 | NA | TGTGCCAGCAGTGAAAGTGTCGGCAGCAAACAAGAGACCCAGTACTTC | CASSESVGSKQETQYF
NA | TRBJ2-3 | TRBV5-1 | NA | TGCGCCAGCAGCTTGGGTTTAGCGGTGGCAGATACGCAGTATTTT | CASSLGLAVADTQYF
NA | TRBJ2-7 | TRBV6-1 | TRBD2 | TGTGCCAGCAGTGAAGTCGGAGGAGCGGGGGGTGAGCAGTACTTC | CASSEVGGAGGEQYF
few | TRBJ1-2 | TRBV18 | NA | TGTGCCAGCTCCCCCCGACCCTTGGACTATGGCTACACCTTC | CASSPRPLDYGYTF
once | TRBJ1-4 | TRBV28 | TRBD1 | TGTGCCAGCAGCCAACAATCCGGGACAGGGACTGAAAAACTGTTTTTT | CASSQQSGTGTEKLFF
NA | TRBJ1-6 | TRBV5-1 | TRBD1 | TGCGCCAGCAGCTGGAGGGACAGGTTAAATTCACCCCTCCACTTT | CASSWRDRLNSPLHF
NA | TRBJ1-2 | TRBV25-1 | NA | TGTGCCAGCAGTGATTCTGGACGGTTTAACTATGGCTACACCTTC | CASSDSGRFNYGYTF
NA | TRBJ2-2 | TRBV6-1 | NA | TGTGCCAGCAGTGTCCGTCGCAGGGTTGCCGGGGAGCTGTTTTTT | CASSVRRRVAGELFF
NA | TRBJ2-7 | TRBV7-2 | NA | TGTGCCAGCAGCTTAGAACCCACCCCCAGCTCCTACGAGCAGTACTTC | CASSLEPTPSSYEQYF
NA | TRBJ2-1 | TRBV18 | TRBD1 | TGTGCCAGCTCACCAGGGGTGACAGGGGTCAATGAGCAGTTCTTC | CASSPGVTGVNEQFF
NA | TRBJ1-5 | TRBV5-8 | NA | TGTGCCAGCAGCTTGGAAGGGGAAGGGGTTCAGCCCCAGCATTTT | CASSLEGEGVQPQHF
NA | TRBJ1-5 | TRBV6-4 | NA | TGTGCCAGCAGTCCCGAAGTTGGTCAGCCCCAGCATTTT | CASSPEVGQPQHF
NA | TRBJ1-2 | TRBV18 | NA | TGTGCCAGCTCACCGGAGGGGGCTAACTATGGCTACACCTTC | CASSPEGANYGYTF
NA | TRBJ1-1 | TRBV11-2 | TRBD1 | TGTGCCAGCAGCTTAGACCCAGCTCCCGGACAGGGGGCCACTGAAGCTTTCTTT | CASSLDPAPGQGATEAFF
NA | TRBJ1-1 | TRBV10-3 | NA | TGTGCCATCAGTGGGCGGGGGCGAAACACTGAAGCTTTCTTT | CAISGRGRNTEAFF
NA | TRBJ2-5 | TRBV19 | TRBD2 | TGTGCCAGTAGTGCGGGGGGGCGGGAGACCCAGTACTTC | CASSAGGRETQYF
NA | TRBJ2-4 | TRBV6-1 | TRBD1 | TGTGCCAGCAGTGAACAGGGGGCCGGAGCCAAAAACATTCAGTACTTC | CASSEQGAGAKNIQYF
NA | TRBJ1-5 | TRBV28 | NA | TGTGCCAGTCATCAGGCCAGCAATCAGCCCCAGCATTTT | CASHQASNQPQHF
NA | TRBJ1-4 | TRBV7-8 | NA | TGTGCCAGCAGCTTAGGGTTGACGGGGACAACTAATGAAAAACTGTTTTTT | CASSLGLTGTTNEKLFF
NA | TRBJ1-4 | TRBV2 | NA | TGTGCCAGCAGTGAAAGCCGGCGCCCTAATGAAAAACTGTTTTTT | CASSESRRPNEKLFF
NA | TRBJ2-3 | TRBV4-3 | NA | TGCGCCAGCAGCCGGACTGTCTCTAGCACAGATACGCAGTATTTT | CASSRTVSSTDTQYF
NA | TRBJ1-2 | TRBV5-1 | NA | TGCGCCAGCAGCTTGGAGGTTACCTCTAACTATGGCTACACCTTC | CASSLEVTSNYGYTF
NA | TRBJ1-1 | TRBV5-4 | TRBD1 | TGTGCCAGCAGTAGACAGGGGGAAGCTTTCTTT | CASSRQGEAFF
NA | TRBJ2-4 | TRBV5-4 | TRBD2 | TGTGCCAGCAGCTCTGGACTAGCGGGAGTAAGAAACATTCAGTACTTC | CASSSGLAGVRNIQYF